The 2 T cell receptor beta chains below come from one sample, sequenced in a study of blood T cell repertoires in COVID-19. The repertoire was sequenced with immunoSEQ multiplex PCR; TCRdb's copy has only in-frame clones and lacks some. The repertoire holds some 290,000 clones, with around 89% as singletons. The sequencing input was peripheral blood. These receptors were collected from a woman aged 40-49 years with COVID-19, enrolled during active disease.

The chain recombines TRBV3-1 (or the pseudogene TRBV3-2) with TRBJ2-6; 9 positions agree with TRBD1. CDR3 length: 16 amino acids. Germline V gene lookup returns CDR1 LGHDT and CDR2 YNNKEL (reference sequence). V lost 2 bases, J lost 2 bases, and 1 base stayed unmatched. The CDR3 spells CASSQRQGAGANVLTF. The CDR3 nucleotides read TGTGCCAGCAGCCAACGACAGGGGGCTGGGGCCAACGTCCTGACTTTC.

The genes are TRBV14 and TRBJ2-3, with D tentatively TRBD2 (5 bases). V lost 5 bases, J lost 2 bases, and 17 bases lay in between. The CDR3 length is 16 residues. CDR1 is SGHDN and CDR2 is FVKESK in the germline V gene. CDR3 in DNA: TGTGCCAGCAGCTTGCGGAGGAGCTCCACCACAGATACGCAGTATTTT. This gives the protein CASSLRRSSTTDTQYF.